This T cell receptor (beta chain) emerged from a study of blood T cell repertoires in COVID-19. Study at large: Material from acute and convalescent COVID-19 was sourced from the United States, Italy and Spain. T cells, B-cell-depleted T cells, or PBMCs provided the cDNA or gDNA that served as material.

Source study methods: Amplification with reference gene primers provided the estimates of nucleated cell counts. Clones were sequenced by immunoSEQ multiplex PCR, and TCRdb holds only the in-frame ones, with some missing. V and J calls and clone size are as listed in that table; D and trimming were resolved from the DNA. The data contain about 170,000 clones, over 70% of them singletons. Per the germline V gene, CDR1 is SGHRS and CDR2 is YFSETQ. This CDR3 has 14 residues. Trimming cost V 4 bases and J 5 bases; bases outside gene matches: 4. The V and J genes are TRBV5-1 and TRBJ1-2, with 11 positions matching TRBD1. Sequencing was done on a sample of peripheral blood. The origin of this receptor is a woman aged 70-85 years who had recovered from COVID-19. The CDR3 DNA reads TGCGCCAGCAGCAACGGACAGGGGGCTTATGGCTACACCTTC. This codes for CASSNGQGAYGYTF.